The rows below give T cell receptor beta chains drawn from one sample of a study of blood T cell repertoires in COVID-19. Method: immunoSEQ multiplex PCR; TCRdb's copy keeps in-frame clones and lacks some. The sample has fewer than 200,000 clones; about 81% are singletons. Sequencing was carried out using peripheral blood. These receptors were taken from a woman aged 70-85 years with acute or convalescent COVID-19. CDR3s include the opening cysteine and the closing phenylalanine or tryptophan. Each record gives: CDR3 DNA, CDR3 protein, D gene, V gene, J gene, clone size. D genes are given only for firm matches. The size of a clone is reported for some rows only, either as once, few or many, or as a class for expanded clones.

TGTGCCAGCCGTCAAGGGGGGGATAGCAATCAGCCCCAGCATTTT	CASRQGGDSNQPQHF	NA	TRBV2	TRBJ1-5	NA
TGTGCCAGCAGCTTTTTTTTTCAGGGCGCGGATACGCAGTATTTT	CASSFFFQGADTQYF	NA	TRBV7-2	TRBJ2-3	NA
TGTGCCAGTCTTGAGCGGGGGGACAATGAGCAGTTCTTC	CASLERGDNEQFF	TRBD2	TRBV19	TRBJ2-1	NA
TGTGCCAGCAGTGTCCAGGGTAACGAGCAGTACTTC	CASSVQGNEQYF	NA	TRBV28	TRBJ2-7	NA
TGCGCCAGCAGCCAAGATCATTCGGCAAGGGGCCCTAGGTCAAGGAGCGAGCAGTACTTC	CASSQDHSARGPRSRSEQYF	NA	TRBV4-3	TRBJ2-7	NA
TGCGCCAGCTCTCAAGGGACAGGGGGTCTCTACGAGCAGTACTTC	CASSQGTGGLYEQYF	TRBD1	TRBV4-1	TRBJ2-7	once
TGCGCCAGCAGCTTGGCGGGGGGAATCGCGAACACCGGGGAGCTGTTTTTT	CASSLAGGIANTGELFF	TRBD2	TRBV5-1	TRBJ2-2	NA
TGTGCCAGCAGTTCGACAGGGGGCAGTTATGGCTACACCTTC	CASSSTGGSYGYTF	TRBD1	TRBV6-2/TRBV6-3	TRBJ1-2	NA
TGTGCCAGCAGTTCCGAAAGGGGCGGACAGAGCTCCTACGAGCAGTACTTC	CASSSERGGQSSYEQYF	NA	TRBV27	TRBJ2-7	NA
TGTGCCAGTAGTGGGGCTCCAAGTCCGGGACAGGGCTGGTCACCCCTCCACTTT	CASSGAPSPGQGWSPLHF	TRBD1	TRBV19	TRBJ1-6	NA
TGTGCCTGGAGTGTATCTGGGACAGGCGTAAATTCACCCCTCCACTTT	CAWSVSGTGVNSPLHF	TRBD1	TRBV30	TRBJ1-6	few
TGTGCCAGCAGCGTACGGGCGGGGGGTCCCGAGACCCAGTACTTC	CASSVRAGGPETQYF	TRBD2	TRBV9	TRBJ2-5	once
TGTGCCGGGCGGGTGCAGGGGGACTATGGCTACACCTTC	CAGRVQGDYGYTF	TRBD1	TRBV2	TRBJ1-2	NA
TGTGCCAGCAGCGTAGATGTGGGAGACAACAATGAGCAGTTCTTC	CASSVDVGDNNEQFF	NA	TRBV9	TRBJ2-1	NA
TGTGCCAGCAGCTTCCGGACAGCCTACTATGGCTACACCTTC	CASSFRTAYYGYTF	NA	TRBV7-2	TRBJ1-2	NA
TGCGCCAGCAGCGGGACAGGGGGAGGTAATGAAAAACTGTTTTTT	CASSGTGGGNEKLFF	TRBD1	TRBV5-1	TRBJ1-4	once
TGTGCCATCAGTGACGGACAGATTCAAGAGACCCAGTACTTC	CAISDGQIQETQYF	NA	TRBV10-3	TRBJ2-5	NA
TGTGCCAGCAGCGCTATCAATGAGCAGTTCTTC	CASSAINEQFF	NA	TRBV7-2	TRBJ2-1	NA
TGTGCCAGCAGCTTGGGACTAAACTATGGCTACACCTTC	CASSLGLNYGYTF	NA	TRBV7-9	TRBJ1-2	NA
TGTGCCAGCAGCTTCCTAGCACCTGGGGAGACCCAGTACTTC	CASSFLAPGETQYF	NA	TRBV7-8	TRBJ2-5	NA
TGCGCCAGCAGCGGGAGAGGGGGCGAGCAGTACTTC	CASSGRGGEQYF	NA	TRBV5-1	TRBJ2-7	NA
TGTGCCAGCAGCATCCGCAGGGATGGCTACACCTTC	CASSIRRDGYTF	NA	TRBV9	TRBJ1-2	NA
TGTGCCATCAGTGAAGTACAGGGAATTGCTGAAGCTTTCTTT	CAISEVQGIAEAFF	NA	TRBV10-3	TRBJ1-1	NA
TGTGCCAGCAGCAAGATGTCGAGGGGGCGCGACACTGAAGCTTTCTTT	CASSKMSRGRDTEAFF	TRBD1	TRBV5-4	TRBJ1-1	few
TGCGCCAGCAGCCAAGAGGCCGGACTCTCTGGAAACACCATATATTTT	CASSQEAGLSGNTIYF	NA	TRBV4-3	TRBJ1-3	NA
TGCGCCAGCAGCTTGGAGCCAGCGGGGGAGGGAGAGACCCAGTACTTC	CASSLEPAGEGETQYF	TRBD2	TRBV5-1	TRBJ2-5	NA
TGCGCCAGCAGCCAAGGAGCCGAGCAGTACTTC	CASSQGAEQYF	NA	TRBV4-3	TRBJ2-7	NA
TGTGCCAGCACCGGACAGGGTGATGGGTCACCCCTCCACTTT	CASTGQGDGSPLHF	TRBD1	TRBV28	TRBJ1-6	NA
TGTGCCAGCAGCTTAGAAAAATACGAGCGGGGGGGCCGTCGGGAGCTGTTTTTT	CASSLEKYERGGRRELFF	TRBD2	TRBV7-9	TRBJ2-2	few
TGTGCCTACCTTAGCCCTACTTATACGCAGTATTTT	CAYLSPTYTQYF	NA	TRBV30	TRBJ2-3	once
TGTGCCAGCAGCCAAGTTTCTGGGGAGCTGTTTTTT	CASSQVSGELFF	NA	TRBV4-2	TRBJ2-2	NA
TGTGCCACCAGCAGTACGACCTCTAGGGAGCAGTTCTTC	CATSSTTSREQFF	NA	TRBV15	TRBJ2-1	NA
TGTGCCAGCAGCAAAGGGTTGTTGGAGGGGAGGCGGGAGACCCAGTACTTC	CASSKGLLEGRRETQYF	NA	TRBV21-1	TRBJ2-5	NA
TGTGCCAGTAGTACGCAACAAGGGGGCGGTGAAAAACTGTTTTTT	CASSTQQGGGEKLFF	TRBD1	TRBV19	TRBJ1-4	NA
TGCGCCAGCAGCCCGGAGGCCCCAAGGGAGACCCAGTACTTC	CASSPEAPRETQYF	NA	TRBV5-1	TRBJ2-5	NA
TGTGCCAGTAGTGCGGCAGATTCTTATAGCAATCAGCCCCAGCATTTT	CASSAADSYSNQPQHF	NA	TRBV19	TRBJ1-5	NA
TGTGCCAGCAGCGCCAACTCGGCGGGTCGAGCCGACAATGAGCAGTTCTTC	CASSANSAGRADNEQFF	NA	TRBV9	TRBJ2-1	NA
TGCGCCAGCAGCTTGGTAGGGGGCGACGATACGCAGTATTTT	CASSLVGGDDTQYF	TRBD1	TRBV5-1	TRBJ2-3	NA
TGCAGCGCCCAGGTTACAGGGAGGAACACTGAAGCTTTCTTT	CSAQVTGRNTEAFF	NA	TRBV29-1	TRBJ1-1	NA
TGTGCCAGCAGTTTTAAAACGACAGCTGGCTACACCTTC	CASSFKTTAGYTF	NA	TRBV12-3/TRBV12-4	TRBJ1-2	NA
TGTGCCATGACGGGAGGGTCGCCTGTCGAGCAGTACTTC	CAMTGGSPVEQYF	TRBD2	TRBV7-9	TRBJ2-7	NA
TGTGCCAGCAGCCGCCGACAACCTAGCACAGATACGCAGTATTTT	CASSRRQPSTDTQYF	NA	TRBV7-2	TRBJ2-3	NA
TGCGCCAGCAGCTTCCGGACAGGGGAACCGACTGAAGCTTTCTTT	CASSFRTGEPTEAFF	TRBD1	TRBV5-1	TRBJ1-1	NA
TGTGCCAGCAATCACCTTTCAGGGGCGCTAGCTTTCTTT	CASNHLSGALAFF	NA	TRBV6-5	TRBJ1-1	NA
TGTGCCAGCCGGGACAGGGGTACCTACGAGCAGTACTTC	CASRDRGTYEQYF	TRBD1	TRBV28	TRBJ2-7	NA
TGTGCCAGCAGCTTAGGTCGGACAGGAAATTCACCCCTCCACTTT	CASSLGRTGNSPLHF	TRBD1	TRBV7-2	TRBJ1-6	NA
TGTGCCAGCAGCCCCAGAGGCCCTAGCGCGTCCCCCGGGGAGCTGTTTTTT	CASSPRGPSASPGELFF	NA	TRBV7-2	TRBJ2-2	once
TGTGCCAGCGTGACGGGGACTAGCGTTAGGTACAATGAGCAGTTCTTC	CASVTGTSVRYNEQFF	TRBD2	TRBV2	TRBJ2-1	NA
TGCGCCAGCAGCATCGATAGCGGGAGATACAATGAGCAGTTCTTC	CASSIDSGRYNEQFF	TRBD2	TRBV5-1	TRBJ2-1	NA
TGTGCCAGCAGCACCACCGGGACAGCTTATAATTCACCCCTCCACTTT	CASSTTGTAYNSPLHF	TRBD1	TRBV28	TRBJ1-6	NA
TGTGCCAGCAGCCAAGGCCAGGACAGGGAAAATTCACCCCTCCACTTT	CASSQGQDRENSPLHF	TRBD1	TRBV4-2	TRBJ1-6	NA
TGTGCCAGCAGTTCGCCGGACAGATTAAATCAGCCCCAGCATTTT	CASSSPDRLNQPQHF	NA	TRBV28	TRBJ1-5	NA
TGTGCCAGCAGCCGGGACAGGAGCACAGATACGCAGTATTTT	CASSRDRSTDTQYF	TRBD1	TRBV7-2	TRBJ2-3	NA